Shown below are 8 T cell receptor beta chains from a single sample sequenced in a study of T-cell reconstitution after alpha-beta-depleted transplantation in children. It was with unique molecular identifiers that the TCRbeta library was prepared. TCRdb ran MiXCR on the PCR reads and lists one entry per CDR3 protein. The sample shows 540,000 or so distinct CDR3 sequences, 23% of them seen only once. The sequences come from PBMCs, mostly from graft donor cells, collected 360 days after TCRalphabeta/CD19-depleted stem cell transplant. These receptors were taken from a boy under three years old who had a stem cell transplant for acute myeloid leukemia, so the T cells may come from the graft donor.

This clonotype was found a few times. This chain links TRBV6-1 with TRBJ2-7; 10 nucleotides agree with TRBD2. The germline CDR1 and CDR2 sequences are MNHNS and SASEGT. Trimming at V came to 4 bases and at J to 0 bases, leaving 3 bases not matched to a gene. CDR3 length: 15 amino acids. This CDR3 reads CASSASGGPSYEQYV. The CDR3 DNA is TGTGCCAGCAGTGCTAGCGGGGGACCCTCCTACGAGCAGTACGTC.

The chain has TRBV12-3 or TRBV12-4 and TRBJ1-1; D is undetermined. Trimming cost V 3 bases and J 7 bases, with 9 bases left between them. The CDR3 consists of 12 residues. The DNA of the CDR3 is TGTGCCAGCAGTTTTTCGGGCCATGAAGCTTTCTTT. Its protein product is CASSFSGHEAFF.

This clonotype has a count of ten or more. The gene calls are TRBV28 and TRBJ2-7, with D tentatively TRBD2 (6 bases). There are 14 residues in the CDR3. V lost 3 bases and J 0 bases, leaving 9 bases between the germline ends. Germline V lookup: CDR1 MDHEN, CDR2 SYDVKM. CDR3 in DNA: TGTGCCAGCAGTTTGGGGGGAATCTCCTACGAGCAGTACGTC. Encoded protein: CASSLGGISYEQYV.

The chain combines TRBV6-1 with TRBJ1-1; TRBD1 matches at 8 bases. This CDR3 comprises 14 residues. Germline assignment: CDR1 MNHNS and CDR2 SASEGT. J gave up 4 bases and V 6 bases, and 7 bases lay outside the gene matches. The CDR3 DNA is TGTGCCAGCAGGCGACAGGGGTCGTCCACTGAAGCTTTCTTT. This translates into CASRRQGSSTEAFF.

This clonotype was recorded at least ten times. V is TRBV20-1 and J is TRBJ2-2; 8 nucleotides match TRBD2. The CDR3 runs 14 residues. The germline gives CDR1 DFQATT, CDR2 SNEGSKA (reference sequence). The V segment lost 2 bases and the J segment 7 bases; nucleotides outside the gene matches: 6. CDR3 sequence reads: CSARPGGPHGELFF. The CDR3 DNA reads TGCAGTGCTAGACCGGGGGGGCCGCACGGGGAGCTGTTTTTT.

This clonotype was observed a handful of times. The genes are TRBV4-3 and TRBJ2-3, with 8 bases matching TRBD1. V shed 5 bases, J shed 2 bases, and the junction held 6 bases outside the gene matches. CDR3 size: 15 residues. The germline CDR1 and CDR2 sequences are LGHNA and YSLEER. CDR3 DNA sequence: TGCGCCAGCAGCTTGGACAGGGACCCCACAGATACGCAGTATTTT. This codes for CASSLDRDPTDTQYF.

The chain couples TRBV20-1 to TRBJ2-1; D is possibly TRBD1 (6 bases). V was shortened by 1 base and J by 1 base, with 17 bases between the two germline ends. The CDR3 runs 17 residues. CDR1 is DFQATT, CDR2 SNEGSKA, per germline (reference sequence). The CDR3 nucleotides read TGCAGTGCTAGAGGCAAGGGACATACCACTTCCTACAATGAGCAGTTCTTC. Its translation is CSARGKGHTTSYNEQFF.

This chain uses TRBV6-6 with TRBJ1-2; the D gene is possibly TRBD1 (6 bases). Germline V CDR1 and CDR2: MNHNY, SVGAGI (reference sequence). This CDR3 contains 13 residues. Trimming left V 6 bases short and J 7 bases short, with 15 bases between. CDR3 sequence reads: CASSTGTVFGYTF. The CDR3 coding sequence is TGTGCCAGCAGCACAGGGACCGTCTTTGGCTACACCTTC.